A selection of T cell receptor beta chains follows, all from one sample in a study of blood T cells in healthy people across ages. TCRdb passed the 5' RACE reads through MiXCR, listing each CDR3 protein once. The repertoire holds roughly 1,700,000 distinct CDR3 sequences, with roughly 27% as singletons. Sequenced input: blood. These receptors were collected from a woman under 40 in good health. The CDR3 runs from the conserved cysteine through the conserved F or W. D genes are given only for firm matches. A row's size may be missing; if present it is once, few, many or a size class.

CDR3 protein	CDR3 DNA	V gene	J gene	clone size	D gene
CSAGLGSSSYNEQFF	TGCAGTGCTGGTTTGGGTTCGAGCTCCTACAATGAGCAGTTCTTC	TRBV20-1	TRBJ2-1	few	-
CAISENSGSQADTQYF	TGTGCCATCAGTGAGAATAGCGGGAGTCAGGCGGATACGCAGTATTTT	TRBV10-3	TRBJ2-3	-	TRBD2
CASSYMDRGGEQYF	TGTGCCAGCAGTTACATGGACAGGGGGGGCGAGCAGTACTTC	TRBV6-5	TRBJ2-7	-	TRBD1
CASSRPGPNNEQFF	TGTGCCAGCTCCAGACCCGGGCCCAACAATGAGCAGTTCTTC	TRBV7-2	TRBJ2-1	few	-
CASRQTGGAESDTQYF	TGTGCCAGCAGACAAACAGGGGGCGCGGAGTCGGATACGCAGTATTTT	TRBV12-3/TRBV12-4	TRBJ2-3	-	TRBD1
CASSFYGGLSGYTF	TGTGCCAGCAGCTTCTACGGCGGTCTCAGTGGCTACACCTTC	TRBV5-6	TRBJ1-2	-	-
CSAYWVAKNIQYF	TGCAGTGCTTATTGGGTAGCCAAAAACATTCAGTACTTC	TRBV20-1	TRBJ2-4	few	-
CASSREFQETQYF	TGTGCCAGCTCACGGGAGTTTCAAGAGACCCAGTACTTC	TRBV18	TRBJ2-5	-	-
CASSLRYDGGDFNVYTF	TGTGCCAGCAGCTTAAGATACGATGGAGGGGATTTCAATGTCTACACCTTC	TRBV11-2	TRBJ1-2	few	-
CASSLPGTPVEYF	TGCGCCAGCAGCTTGCCTGGGACTCCCGTGGAGTACTTC	TRBV5-1	TRBJ2-7	few	-
CASSLRGEGQPQHF	TGTGCCAGCAGTCTCCGGGGGGAAGGTCAGCCCCAGCATTTT	TRBV12-3/TRBV12-4	TRBJ1-5	-	-
CASSLAGSGSPLHF	TGCGCCAGCAGCTTGGCGGGATCCGGTTCACCCCTCCACTTT	TRBV5-1	TRBJ1-6	-	-
CSARDRGPSPLHF	TGCAGTGCTAGGGACAGGGGGCCCTCACCCCTCCACTTT	TRBV20-1	TRBJ1-6	few	TRBD1
CSVLPDTEGYGYTF	TGCAGCGTCTTACCGGACACCGAAGGCTATGGCTACACCTTC	TRBV29-1	TRBJ1-2	-	-
CASSLGTNPSYEQYF	TGTGCCAGCTCACTGGGGACCAACCCCTCCTACGAGCAGTACTTC	TRBV18	TRBJ2-7	few	-
CASSRGGSLDYEQYF	TGTGCCAGCTCACGGGGCGGGAGTTTAGACTACGAGCAGTACTTC	TRBV18	TRBJ2-7	few	TRBD2
CANSRRGGLREQYF	TGTGCCAACAGCCGGCGAGGGGGCCTCCGCGAGCAGTACTTC	TRBV3-1	TRBJ2-7	-	TRBD1
CASSVAPGLAGGQYNEQFF	TGTGCCAGCAGCGTAGCGCCGGGACTAGCGGGAGGACAATACAATGAGCAGTTCTTC	TRBV9	TRBJ2-1	few	TRBD2
CSAREMTGPYTEAFF	TGCAGTGCTAGAGAAATGACAGGTCCCTACACTGAAGCTTTCTTT	TRBV20-1	TRBJ1-1	-	-
CASSWGSRDKGLVEQFF	TGTGCCAGCAGTTGGGGCTCCAGGGACAAGGGGTTGGTTGAGCAGTTCTTC	TRBV7-2	TRBJ2-1	few	-
CASSPSTGGYGYTF	TGTGCCAGCAGCCCTTCGACAGGGGGCTATGGCTACACCTTC	TRBV11-2	TRBJ1-2	-	TRBD1
CASSHTPRGNTEAFF	TGTGCCAGCAGCCATACCCCCAGGGGGAACACTGAAGCTTTCTTT	TRBV7-2	TRBJ1-1	once	-
CASSSGLQSADTQYF	TGTGCCAGCAGCTCCGGACTGCAATCAGCAGATACGCAGTATTTT	TRBV7-9	TRBJ2-3	few	-
CASRQGGVYEQYF	TGTGCCAGCAGGCAGGGGGGGGTCTACGAGCAGTACTTC	TRBV12-3/TRBV12-4	TRBJ2-7	-	-
CASSYLRDRVWGYTF	TGTGCCAGCAGTTACCTCCGGGACAGGGTTTGGGGTTACACCTTC	TRBV6-5	TRBJ1-2	few	TRBD1
CASRPQGGETQYF	TGTGCCAGCAGGCCGCAGGGGGGAGAGACCCAGTACTTC	TRBV27	TRBJ2-5	many	-
CASSEGPGPQETQYF	TGTGCCAGCAGTGAGGGGCCAGGGCCCCAAGAGACCCAGTACTTC	TRBV6-1	TRBJ2-5	many	-
CAITDDYEQYF	TGTGCCATAACTGACGATTACGAGCAGTACTTC	TRBV2	TRBJ2-7	once	-
CASSLSLGSGANVLTF	TGCGCCAGCAGCTTGTCACTGGGGTCTGGGGCCAACGTCCTGACTTTC	TRBV5-1	TRBJ2-6	few	-
CSARRTSGGLGEQYF	TGCAGTGCTCGCCGAACTAGCGGGGGTCTGGGAGAGCAGTACTTC	TRBV20-1	TRBJ2-7	few	TRBD2
CASSTRGAKNIQYF	TGTGCCAGCAGTACTAGGGGAGCCAAAAACATTCAGTACTTC	TRBV6-1	TRBJ2-4	few	-
CASKQGGALEKLFF	TGTGCCAGCAAGCAGGGAGGGGCTTTGGAAAAACTGTTTTTT	TRBV6-5	TRBJ1-4	-	-
CASSSGLASDEQFF	TGCGCCAGCAGCTCGGGACTAGCCTCCGATGAGCAGTTCTTC	TRBV5-1	TRBJ2-1	-	TRBD2
CSVRIQEGGELFF	TGCAGCGTCCGAATCCAGGAGGGCGGGGAGCTGTTTTTT	TRBV29-1	TRBJ2-2	-	-
CSAIQEAQYF	TGCAGTGCGATCCAAGAGGCCCAGTACTTC	TRBV20-1	TRBJ2-5	-	-
CASSDAGSFTVELFF	TGTGCCAGCAGCGATGCTGGGTCCTTCACCGTGGAGCTGTTTTTT	TRBV5-6	TRBJ2-2	-	-
CASSYSWAATDTQYF	TGTGCCAGCAGTTACTCCTGGGCAGCAACAGATACGCAGTATTTT	TRBV6-6	TRBJ2-3	few	-
CASIPPRDREYHYGYTF	TGTGCCAGCATTCCCCCCCGGGACAGGGAATATCACTATGGCTACACCTTC	TRBV12-3/TRBV12-4	TRBJ1-2	-	TRBD1
CASSPPSGFESYEQFF	TGTGCCAGCTCACCACCCTCAGGGTTTGAATCCTACGAGCAGTTCTTC	TRBV18	TRBJ2-1	-	-
CASTLLGGQGGQETQYF	TGTGCCAGCACCCTGCTGGGGGGACAGGGGGGCCAAGAGACCCAGTACTTC	TRBV6-1	TRBJ2-5	many	TRBD1
CASSVTSGRVNEQFF	TGTGCCAGCAGCGTGACTAGCGGGAGAGTAAATGAGCAGTTCTTC	TRBV7-2	TRBJ2-1	-	TRBD2
CASSYSGHYTDTQYF	TGTGCCAGCAGTTACTCCGGACACTACACAGATACGCAGTATTTT	TRBV6-5	TRBJ2-3	few	-
CASSSSGRGRGDTQYF	TGCGCCAGCAGCTCGTCCGGCAGGGGGCGTGGAGATACGCAGTATTTT	TRBV5-1	TRBJ2-3	few	TRBD1
CASSRQDNYEQYF	TGTGCCAGCAGCCGACAGGACAACTACGAGCAGTACTTC	TRBV6-5	TRBJ2-7	few	-
CATSRPSPGQGSPQHF	TGTGCCACCAGCAGACCTTCACCGGGACAGGGTAGTCCCCAGCATTTT	TRBV15	TRBJ1-5	-	TRBD1